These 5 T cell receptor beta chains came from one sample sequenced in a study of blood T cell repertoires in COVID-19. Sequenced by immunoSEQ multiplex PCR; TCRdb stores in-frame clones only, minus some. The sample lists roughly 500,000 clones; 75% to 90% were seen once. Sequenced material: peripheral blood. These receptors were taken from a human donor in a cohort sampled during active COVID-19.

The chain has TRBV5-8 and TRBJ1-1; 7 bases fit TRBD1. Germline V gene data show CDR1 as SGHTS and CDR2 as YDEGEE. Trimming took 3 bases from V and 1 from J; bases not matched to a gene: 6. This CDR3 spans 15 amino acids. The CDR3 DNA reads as TGTGCCAGCAGCTCAGGGGGTCGCTCGAACACTGAAGCTTTCTTT. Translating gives CASSSGGRSNTEAFF.

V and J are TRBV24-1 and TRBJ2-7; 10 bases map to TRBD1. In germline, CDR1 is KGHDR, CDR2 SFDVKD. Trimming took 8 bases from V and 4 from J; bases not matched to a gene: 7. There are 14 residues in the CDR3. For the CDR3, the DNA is TGTGCCACCATACGAGGGACAGGGGAGTACGAGCAGTACTTC. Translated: CATIRGTGEYEQYF.

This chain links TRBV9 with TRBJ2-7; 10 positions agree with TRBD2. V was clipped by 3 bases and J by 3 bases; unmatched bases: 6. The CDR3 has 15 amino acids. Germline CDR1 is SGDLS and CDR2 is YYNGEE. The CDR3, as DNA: TGTGCCAGCAGCGAGAAGGCTAGCGGGAGCTACGAGCAGTACTTC. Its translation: CASSEKASGSYEQYF.

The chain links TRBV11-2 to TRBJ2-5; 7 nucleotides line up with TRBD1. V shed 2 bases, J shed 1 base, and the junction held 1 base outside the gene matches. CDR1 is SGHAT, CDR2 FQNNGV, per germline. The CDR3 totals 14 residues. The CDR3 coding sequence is TGTGCCAGCAGCTTACGGACAGGCCAAGAGACCCAGTACTTC. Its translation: CASSLRTGQETQYF.

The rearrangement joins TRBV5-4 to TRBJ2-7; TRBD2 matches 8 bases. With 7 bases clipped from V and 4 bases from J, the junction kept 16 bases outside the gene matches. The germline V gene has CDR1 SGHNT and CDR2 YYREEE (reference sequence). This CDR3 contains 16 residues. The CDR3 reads CASGSPPTSGGYEQYF. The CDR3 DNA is TGTGCCAGCGGATCCCCCCCCACTAGCGGAGGGTACGAGCAGTACTTC.